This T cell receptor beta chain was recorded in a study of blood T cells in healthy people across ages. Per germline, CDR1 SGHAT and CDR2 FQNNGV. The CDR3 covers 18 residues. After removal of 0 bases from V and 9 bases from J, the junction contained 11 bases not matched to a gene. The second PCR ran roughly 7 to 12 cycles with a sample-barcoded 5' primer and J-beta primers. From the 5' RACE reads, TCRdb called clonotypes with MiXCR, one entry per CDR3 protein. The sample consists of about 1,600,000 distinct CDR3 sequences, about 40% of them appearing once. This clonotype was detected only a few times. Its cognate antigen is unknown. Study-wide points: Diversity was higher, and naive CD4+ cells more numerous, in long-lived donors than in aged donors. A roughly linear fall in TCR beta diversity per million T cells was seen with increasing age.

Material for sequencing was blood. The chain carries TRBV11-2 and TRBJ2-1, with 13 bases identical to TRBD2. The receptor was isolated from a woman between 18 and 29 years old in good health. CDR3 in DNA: TGTGCCAGCAGCTTAGACCCCCCTGGACTAGCGGGAGACGGTGAGCAGTTCTTC. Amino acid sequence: CASSLDPPGLAGDGEQFF. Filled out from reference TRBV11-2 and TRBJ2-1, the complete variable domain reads EAGVAQSPRYKIIEKRQSVAFWCNPISGHATLYWYQQILGQGPKLLIQFQNNGVVDDSQLPKDRFSAERLKGVDSTLKIQPAKLEDSAVYLCASSLDPPGLAGDGEQFFGPGTRLTVL.